The 11 T cell receptor beta chains in this list originate from one sample, sequenced in a study of T cell repertoires in cytomegalovirus infection (dated by TCRdb to 2018 to 2020). These TCRs' antigens remain unknown. In the paper's terms, the treatment or condition label means: in vitro stimulation with specific CMV peptide epitopes to enrich CMV-specific T cells. TCRdb lists the instrument as Illumina HiSeq 1500. TCRdb cleaned the public reads at Q25 with fastp, built clones with MiXCR and kept in-frame beta chains. Rows are combined by CDR3 protein, so each entry shows the most common genes and DNA. In this sample the table shows about 700,000 distinct CDR3 sequences, around 31% of which occur a single time. The ten most abundant clones make up about 20% of the sample. This sample comprised cultured PBMCs, obtained from culture after CMV antigen stimulation. The receptors were sampled from a human donor in good health (CMV status not recorded). Some clones in this sample may be carry-over from other donors' samples.

The CDR3 sequence: CASSPIGLAGNQETQYF. As DNA, the CDR3 is TGTGCCAGCAGCCCAATCGGACTAGCGGGGAACCAAGAGACCCAGTACTTC. V and J are TRBV4-2 and TRBJ2-5; 12 positions match TRBD2. With V trimmed by 4 bases and J by 0 bases, 6 bases remained unmatched. This CDR3 is 17 amino acids long. The V gene's germline CDR1 is LGHNA and CDR2 YNFKEQ.

This clonotype was seen many times. The V call is TRBV7-2, the J call TRBJ1-5, with D possibly TRBD1 on 5 matching bases. The CDR3 has 16 amino acids. The ends were cut back, 4 bases at V and 4 bases at J, with 17 bases in the middle. Germline CDR1 reads SGHTA; CDR2 reads FQGNSA. DNA for the CDR3: TGTGCCAGCAGCTCGACAATACAGGTTGGGAATCAGCCCCAGCATTTT. Its protein product is CASSSTIQVGNQPQHF.

This clonotype was observed at least ten times. The V gene is TRBV7-2, the J gene TRBJ2-5; TRBD2 matches 12 bases. Trimming removed 1 base from V and 4 bases from J; junction bases left unmatched: 1. Per the germline V gene, CDR1 is SGHTA and CDR2 is FQGNSA. The CDR3 sequence is 15 residues long. This CDR3 is CASSLGGLAGETQYF. The CDR3, as DNA: TGTGCCAGCAGCTTAGGGGGACTAGCGGGAGAGACCCAGTACTTC. Variable domain in full (rest from reference TRBV7-2 and TRBJ2-5): GAGVSQSPSNKVTEKGKDVELRCDPISGHTALYWYRQSLGQGLEFLIYFQGNSAPDKSGLPSDRFSAERTGGSVSTLTIQRTQQEDSAVYLCASSLGGLAGETQYFGPGTRLLVL.

The chain combines TRBV4-3 with TRBJ2-7, with TRBD2 matching 15 bases. CDR3 length: 17 amino acids. Germline V lookup: CDR1 LGHNA, CDR2 YSLEER. Trimming took 5 bases from V and 0 from J; bases not matched to a gene: 5. The CDR3 nucleotides read TGCGCCAGCAGCTCGGGACTAGCGGGAGGAATCTCCTACGAGCAGTACTTC. Protein sequence: CASSSGLAGGISYEQYF.

This sequence joins TRBV6-8 and TRBJ1-3; D is uncertain. This CDR3 comprises 12 residues. The V gene's germline CDR1 is MNHGY and CDR2 SAAAGT. V was shortened by 7 bases and J by 0 bases, with 4 bases between the two germline ends. This chain's CDR3 is CASTLSGNTIYF. In DNA, the CDR3 is TGTGCCAGCACGCTCTCTGGAAACACCATATATTTT.

This chain uses TRBV5-4 with TRBJ1-1; D gene unclear. The CDR3 runs to 15 residues. V was shortened by 3 bases and J by 4 bases, with 16 bases between the two germline ends. Germline V gene lookup returns CDR1 SGHNT and CDR2 YYREEE (reference sequence). The CDR3 reads CASSSTDGRGTEAFF. The CDR3 coding sequence is TGTGCCAGCAGCTCTACAGACGGCAGAGGCACTGAAGCTTTCTTT. The complete variable domain, with remaining parts taken from reference TRBV5-4 and TRBJ1-1, reads ETGVTQSPTHLIKTRGQQVTLRCSSQSGHNTVSWYQQALGQGPQFIFQYYREEENGRGNFPPRFSGLQFPNYSSELNVNALELDDSALYLCASSSTDGRGTEAFFGQGTRLTVV.

This clonotype was picked up many times. The gene calls are TRBV5-1 and TRBJ2-7; the D gene is possibly TRBD1 (5 bases). The CDR3 has 14 residues. Per the germline V gene, CDR1 is SGHRS and CDR2 is YFSETQ. Trimming stripped 6 bases from V and 5 bases from J, with 18 bases between. The CDR3 sequence is CASTIGAQVDEQYF. The CDR3 DNA reads as TGCGCCAGCACCATCGGTGCACAGGTCGACGAGCAGTACTTC.

The rearrangement uses TRBV5-4 and TRBJ2-1; D is perhaps TRBD1 (5 bases). This CDR3 contains 15 residues. V gave up 5 bases and J gave up 3 bases, with 15 bases separating them. Germline CDR1 and CDR2: SGHNT and YYREEE (reference sequence). The CDR3 here is CASSPGFLGYNEQFF. CDR3 sequence (DNA): TGTGCCAGCAGTCCAGGGTTTTTAGGCTACAATGAGCAGTTCTTC.

The V gene is TRBV12-3 or TRBV12-4, the J gene TRBJ1-1, with 8 bases that match TRBD1. J was trimmed by 2 bases and V by 4 bases; bases with no gene match: 9. The CDR3 sequence is 16 residues long. CDR3 amino acids: CASSSRDRRGNTEAFF. For the CDR3, the DNA is TGTGCCAGCAGTTCCCGGGACAGGAGGGGTAACACTGAAGCTTTCTTT.

The chain employs TRBV11-2 and TRBJ2-7; D is ambiguous. Germline V gene data show CDR1 as SGHAT and CDR2 as FQNNGV. V was cut by 1 base and J by 3 bases, with 13 bases left in between. CDR3 length: 15 residues. The CDR3 here is CASSLAASNLYEQYF. CDR3 nucleotide sequence: TGTGCCAGCAGCTTAGCTGCCTCCAACCTCTACGAGCAGTACTTC. Full variable domain (outside the CDR3, taken from reference TRBV11-2 and TRBJ2-7): EAGVAQSPRYKIIEKRQSVAFWCNPISGHATLYWYQQILGQGPKLLIQFQNNGVVDDSQLPKDRFSAERLKGVDSTLKIQPAKLEDSAVYLCASSLAASNLYEQYFGPGTRLTVT.

The genes are TRBV28 and TRBJ1-4, with D tentatively TRBD1 (6 bases). V shed 6 bases and J shed 3 bases, with 11 bases lying between them. Germline CDR1 MDHEN, CDR2 SYDVKM. The length of the CDR3 is 14 residues. The CDR3 loop reads CASSLQGANEKLFF. The CDR3 DNA reads TGTGCCAGCAGCTTACAGGGAGCTAATGAAAAACTGTTTTTT.